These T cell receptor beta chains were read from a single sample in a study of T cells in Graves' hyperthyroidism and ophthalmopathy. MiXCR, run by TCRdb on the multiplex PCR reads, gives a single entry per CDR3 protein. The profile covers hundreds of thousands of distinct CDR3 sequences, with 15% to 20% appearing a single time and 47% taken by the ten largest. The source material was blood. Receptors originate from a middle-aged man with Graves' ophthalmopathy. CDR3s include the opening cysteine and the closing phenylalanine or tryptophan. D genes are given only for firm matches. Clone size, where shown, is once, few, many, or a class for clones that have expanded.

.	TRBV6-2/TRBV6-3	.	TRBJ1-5	CASSYSGGSNQPQHF	TGTGCCAGCAGTTACTCGGGGGGCAGCAATCAGCCCCAGCATTTT
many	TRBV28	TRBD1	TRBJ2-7	CASTQRRGWGQGLPPGEQYF	TGTGCCAGCACTCAACGGCGGGGATGGGGACAGGGACTCCCACCGGGGGAGCAGTACTTC
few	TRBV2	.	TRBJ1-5	CASRFLGSNQPQHF	TGTGCCAGCCGTTTCTTAGGTAGCAATCAGCCCCAGCATTTT
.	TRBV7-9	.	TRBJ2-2	CASSSGTLLGELFF	TGTGCCAGCAGCTCCGGGACACTACTCGGGGAGCTGTTTTTT
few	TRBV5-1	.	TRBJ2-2	CASSLSMIGTTGELFF	TGCGCCAGCAGCTTGTCTATGATAGGGACCACCGGGGAGCTGTTTTTT
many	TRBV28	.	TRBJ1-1	CASLENTEAFF	TGTGCCAGCTTAGAGAACACTGAAGCTTTCTTT
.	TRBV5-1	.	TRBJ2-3	CASSLWGATSTDTQYF	TGCGCCAGCAGCTTGTGGGGGGCCACTAGCACAGATACGCAGTATTTT
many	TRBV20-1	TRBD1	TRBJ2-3	CSAAGTGGATDTQYF	TGCAGTGCTGCCGGGACAGGGGGAGCCACAGATACGCAGTATTTT
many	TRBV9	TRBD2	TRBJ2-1	CASSVLGLAYNEQFF	TGTGCCAGCAGCGTACTGGGACTAGCGTACAATGAGCAGTTCTTC
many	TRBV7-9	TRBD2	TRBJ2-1	CASIPPAGAVGEQFF	TGTGCCAGCATCCCACCAGCGGGAGCTGTGGGTGAGCAGTTCTTC
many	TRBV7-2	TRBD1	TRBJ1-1	CASSLLQGRTEAFF	TGTGCCAGCAGCTTATTACAGGGGAGGACTGAAGCTTTCTTT
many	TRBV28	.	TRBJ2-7	CASSSGLPPEQYF	TGTGCCAGCAGTTCAGGACTCCCTCCCGAGCAGTACTTC
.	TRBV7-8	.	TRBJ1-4	CASRRGSTNEKLFF	TGTGCCAGCAGGCGGGGCTCAACTAATGAAAAACTGTTTTTT
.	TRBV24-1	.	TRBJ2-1	CATSGATRSSYNEQFF	TGTGCCACCAGTGGGGCCACCAGGAGCTCCTACAATGAGCAGTTCTTC
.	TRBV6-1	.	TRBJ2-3	CASGDSTDTQYF	TGTGCCAGCGGGGATAGCACAGATACGCAGTATTTT
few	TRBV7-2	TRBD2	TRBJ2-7	CASTYRLAGVREQYF	TGTGCCAGCACCTACCGCCTAGCGGGAGTTCGTGAGCAGTACTTC
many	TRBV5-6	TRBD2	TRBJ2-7	CASSPPGLAGGWAVYEQYF	TGTGCCAGCAGCCCACCGGGACTAGCGGGGGGCTGGGCCGTCTACGAGCAGTACTTC
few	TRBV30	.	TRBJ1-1	CAWSGTANTEAFF	TGTGCCTGGAGCGGTACAGCGAACACTGAAGCTTTCTTT
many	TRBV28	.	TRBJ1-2	CASSPPSAGLYGYTF	TGTGCCAGCAGTCCCCCCTCGGCAGGGCTCTATGGCTACACCTTC